This T cell receptor (beta chain) originates from a study of blood T cells in healthy people across ages. On the study more broadly: About one barcoded beta molecule per two T cells was captured by template switching.

The CDR3 runs to 15 residues. V was clipped by 1 base and J by 0 bases, with 9 bases between them. The germline CDR1 and CDR2 sequences are DFQATT and SNEGSKA (reference sequence). Roughly 10 milliliters of peripheral blood were drawn from each donor into EDTA-treated tubes. Primed by a sample-barcoded 5' primer and a J-beta primer mix, a second PCR proceeded for roughly 7 to 12 cycles. Each CDR3 protein gets one entry after TCRdb re-called the 5' RACE reads with MiXCR. The repertoire has 500,000 to 600,000 distinct CDR3 sequences, 27% of them found once; the top ten carry 18%. This sequence was found in a woman between 70 and 85 years old in good health. Sequenced sample: blood. This chain joins TRBV20-1 and TRBJ1-4, with D unresolved. The CDR3 coding sequence is TGCAGTGCTAGAGTTGCATACGCAACTAATGAAAAACTGTTTTTT. Its translation: CSARVAYATNEKLFF.